These T cell receptor beta chains were read from a single sample in a study of T cell repertoires in cytomegalovirus infection. Each CDR3 protein gets one entry after TCRdb re-called the reads with MiXCR. Of a few hundred thousand distinct CDR3 sequences listed, 15% to 20% are singletons. The specimen sequenced was PBMCs. The source of these receptors is a human donor in good health (CMV status not recorded). Some clones in this sample may be carry-over from other donors' samples. The CDR3 runs from the conserved cysteine through the conserved F or W. A D gene is named only where the DNA matches it firmly. Only part of the rows carry a size: once, few, many, or a class if the clone is expanded.

clone size: .; J gene: TRBJ1-1; D gene: .; V gene: TRBV7-9; CDR3 protein: CASSLVERDTEAFF; CDR3 DNA: TGTGCCAGCAGCTTAGTCGAACGGGACACTGAAGCTTTCTTT
clone size: many; J gene: TRBJ1-5; D gene: .; V gene: TRBV7-2; CDR3 protein: CASSLAGYSNQPQHF; CDR3 DNA: TGTGCCAGCAGCTTAGCCGGGTATAGCAATCAGCCCCAGCATTTT
clone size: few; J gene: TRBJ2-5; D gene: TRBD2; V gene: TRBV20-1; CDR3 protein: CSAHSGGQETQYF; CDR3 DNA: TGCAGTGCACATAGCGGGGGCCAAGAGACCCAGTACTTC
clone size: many; J gene: TRBJ2-3; D gene: .; V gene: TRBV10-3; CDR3 protein: CATSGGTDTQYF; CDR3 DNA: TGTGCCACCAGTGGGGGCACAGATACGCAGTATTTT
clone size: many; J gene: TRBJ1-1; D gene: .; V gene: TRBV28; CDR3 protein: CASSSPPGMGLTEAFF; CDR3 DNA: TGTGCCAGCAGTTCGCCCCCCGGAATGGGACTCACTGAAGCTTTCTTT
clone size: few; J gene: TRBJ2-1; D gene: TRBD2; V gene: TRBV20-1; CDR3 protein: CSARDGLAGINEQFF; CDR3 DNA: TGCAGTGCTAGAGACGGACTAGCGGGGATCAATGAGCAGTTCTTC
clone size: .; J gene: TRBJ2-2; D gene: TRBD1; V gene: TRBV6-5; CDR3 protein: CASSYSGQLTGELFF; CDR3 DNA: TGTGCCAGCAGTTACTCGGGACAGCTCACCGGGGAGCTGTTTTTT
clone size: few; J gene: TRBJ2-2; D gene: .; V gene: TRBV2; CDR3 protein: CASSTQDVNTGELFF; CDR3 DNA: TGTGCCAGCAGTACACAGGATGTGAACACCGGGGAGCTGTTTTTT
clone size: many; J gene: TRBJ2-5; D gene: .; V gene: TRBV7-2; CDR3 protein: CASSLTGTVGETQYF; CDR3 DNA: TGTGCCAGCAGCCTCACCGGGACGGTAGGAGAGACCCAGTACTTC
clone size: many; J gene: TRBJ1-1; D gene: .; V gene: TRBV7-2; CDR3 protein: CASSFVAGMNTEAFF; CDR3 DNA: TGTGCCAGCAGCTTTGTAGCAGGCATGAACACTGAAGCTTTCTTT
clone size: .; J gene: TRBJ2-1; D gene: .; V gene: TRBV19; CDR3 protein: CASSINPLSSYNEQFF; CDR3 DNA: TGTGCCAGTAGTATAAACCCTCTTAGCTCCTACAATGAGCAGTTCTTC
clone size: few; J gene: TRBJ1-4; D gene: .; V gene: TRBV27; CDR3 protein: CASSTTGSNEKLFF; CDR3 DNA: TGTGCCAGCAGTACAACCGGCTCCAATGAAAAACTGTTTTTT
clone size: many; J gene: TRBJ1-5; D gene: .; V gene: TRBV12-3/TRBV12-4; CDR3 protein: CASSLGVSNQPQHF; CDR3 DNA: TGTGCCAGCAGTTTAGGGGTTAGCAATCAGCCCCAGCATTTT
clone size: many; J gene: TRBJ1-6; D gene: .; V gene: TRBV11-2; CDR3 protein: CASSFQENSPLHF; CDR3 DNA: TGTGCCAGCAGCTTCCAGGAGAATTCACCCCTCCACTTT
clone size: few; J gene: TRBJ2-5; D gene: .; V gene: TRBV9; CDR3 protein: CASSAEVLKGTQYF; CDR3 DNA: TGTGCCAGCAGCGCGGAGGTCCTAAAAGGGACCCAGTACTTC
clone size: .; J gene: TRBJ2-1; D gene: TRBD1; V gene: TRBV2; CDR3 protein: CASNGQGAYNEQFF; CDR3 DNA: TGTGCCAGCAACGGACAGGGAGCCTACAATGAGCAGTTCTTC
clone size: few; J gene: TRBJ2-1; D gene: .; V gene: TRBV6-6; CDR3 protein: CASSTHPGVTYNEQFF; CDR3 DNA: TGTGCCAGCAGTACCCACCCCGGTGTAACCTACAATGAGCAGTTCTTC
clone size: few; J gene: TRBJ2-5; D gene: .; V gene: TRBV20-1; CDR3 protein: CSVVGGKETQYF; CDR3 DNA: TGCAGTGTGGTCGGCGGAAAAGAGACCCAGTACTTC
clone size: .; J gene: TRBJ2-7; D gene: .; V gene: TRBV9; CDR3 protein: CASSVVGSSYEQYF; CDR3 DNA: TGTGCCAGCAGCGTAGTGGGGAGCTCCTACGAGCAGTACTTC
clone size: many; J gene: TRBJ2-1; D gene: TRBD2; V gene: TRBV4-1; CDR3 protein: CASSQGATSGYNEQFF; CDR3 DNA: TGCGCCAGCAGCCAAGGGGCGACTAGCGGCTACAATGAGCAGTTCTTC
clone size: many; J gene: TRBJ2-7; D gene: .; V gene: TRBV7-9; CDR3 protein: CASSPRGVSSYEQYF; CDR3 DNA: TGTGCCAGCAGCCCCCGGGGAGTAAGCTCCTACGAGCAGTACTTC
clone size: many; J gene: TRBJ2-1; D gene: .; V gene: TRBV7-2; CDR3 protein: CASSLDRQNGGQFF; CDR3 DNA: TGTGCCAGCAGCTTAGACCGGCAAAACGGGGGGCAGTTCTTC
clone size: few; J gene: TRBJ1-6; D gene: .; V gene: TRBV6-2/TRBV6-3; CDR3 protein: CASSYWDGGSPLHF; CDR3 DNA: TGTGCCAGCAGTTACTGGGACGGGGGTTCACCCCTCCACTTT
clone size: few; J gene: TRBJ1-1; D gene: TRBD1; V gene: TRBV20-1; CDR3 protein: CSARTGGYSEAFF; CDR3 DNA: TGCAGTGCTAGGACAGGGGGCTATTCTGAAGCTTTCTTT
clone size: few; J gene: TRBJ1-1; D gene: TRBD1; V gene: TRBV11-3; CDR3 protein: CASSIGQGSNTEAFF; CDR3 DNA: TGTGCCAGCAGCATTGGACAGGGCAGCAACACTGAAGCTTTCTTT
clone size: many; J gene: TRBJ2-1; D gene: .; V gene: TRBV28; CDR3 protein: CASSAPGDPNYNEQFF; CDR3 DNA: TGTGCCAGCAGTGCCCCCGGGGACCCAAACTACAATGAGCAGTTCTTC
clone size: many; J gene: TRBJ2-2; D gene: .; V gene: TRBV7-2; CDR3 protein: CASSLAGTNTGELFF; CDR3 DNA: TGTGCCAGCAGCTTAGCTGGGACCAACACCGGGGAGCTGTTTTTT
clone size: many; J gene: TRBJ2-1; D gene: .; V gene: TRBV12-3/TRBV12-4; CDR3 protein: CASSLAGRSNEQFF; CDR3 DNA: TGTGCCAGCAGTTTGGCGGGGAGATCCAATGAGCAGTTCTTC